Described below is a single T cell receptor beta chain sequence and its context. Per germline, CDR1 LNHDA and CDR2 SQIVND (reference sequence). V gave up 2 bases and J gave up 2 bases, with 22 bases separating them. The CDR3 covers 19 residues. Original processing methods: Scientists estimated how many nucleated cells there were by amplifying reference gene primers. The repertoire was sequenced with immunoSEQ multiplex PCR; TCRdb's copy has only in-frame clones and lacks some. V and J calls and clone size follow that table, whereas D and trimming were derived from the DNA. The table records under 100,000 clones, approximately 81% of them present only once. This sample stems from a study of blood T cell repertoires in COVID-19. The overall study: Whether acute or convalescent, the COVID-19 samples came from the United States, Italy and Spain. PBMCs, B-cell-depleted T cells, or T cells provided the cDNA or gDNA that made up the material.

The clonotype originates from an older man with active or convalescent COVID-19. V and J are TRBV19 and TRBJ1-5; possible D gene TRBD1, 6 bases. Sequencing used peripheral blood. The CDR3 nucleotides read TGTGCCAGTAGTATATCAAGGGGGGGGGCTTATGAGGGCAATCAGCCCCAGCATTTT. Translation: CASSISRGGAYEGNQPQHF. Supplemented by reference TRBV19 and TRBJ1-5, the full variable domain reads DGGITQSPKYLFRKEGQNVTLSCEQNLNHDAMYWYRQDPGQGLRLIYYSQIVNDFQKGDIAEGYSVSREKKESFPLTVTSAQKNPTAFYLCASSISRGGAYEGNQPQHFGDGTRLSIL.